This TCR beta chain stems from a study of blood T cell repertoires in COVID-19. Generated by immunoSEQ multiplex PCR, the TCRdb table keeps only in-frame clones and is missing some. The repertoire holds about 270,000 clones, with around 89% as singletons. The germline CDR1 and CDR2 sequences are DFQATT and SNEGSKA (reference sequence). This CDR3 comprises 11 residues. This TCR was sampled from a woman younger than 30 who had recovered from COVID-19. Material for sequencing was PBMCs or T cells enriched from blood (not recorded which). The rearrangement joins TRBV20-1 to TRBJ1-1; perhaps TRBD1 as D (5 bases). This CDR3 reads CVQRGNTEAFF. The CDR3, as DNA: TGCGTTCAAAGGGGGAACACTGAAGCTTTCTTT.